Below, 21 T cell receptor beta chains from the same sample are listed, as sequenced in a study of breast tumors, draining lymph nodes, adjacent tissues. TCRdb passed the multiplex PCR reads through MiXCR, listing each CDR3 protein once. The sample records more than 15,000 distinct CDR3 sequences, about 64% being singletons. The sample taken for sequencing was tumor-adjacent breast tissue. The receptor set was obtained from a female donor with breast cancer. Some clones in this sample may be carry-over from other donors' samples.

V gene TRBV2 combines with J gene TRBJ2-7; TRBD2 aligns across 9 bases. The CDR3 contains 13 residues. With V trimmed by 5 bases and J by 4 bases, 3 bases remained unmatched. The germline V gene has CDR1 SNHLY and CDR2 FYNNEI. CDR3 protein: CASSQTSGYEQYF. The CDR3 nucleotides read TGTGCCAGCAGTCAGACTAGCGGATACGAGCAGTACTTC.

V usage is TRBV2 and J usage is TRBJ2-3; 10 bases line up with TRBD2. The CDR3 covers 15 residues. The germline gives CDR1 SNHLY, CDR2 FYNNEI. V was clipped by 7 bases and J by 1 base; unmatched bases: 5. CDR3 DNA: TGTGCCAGCAAGGTTGGGACTAGCGGCACAGATACGCAGTATTTT. This gives the protein CASKVGTSGTDTQYF.

The chain's CDR3 is CASSVGQGLGYDTQYF. DNA for the CDR3: TGTGCCAGCAGTGTTGGACAGGGGTTAGGTTACGATACGCAGTATTTT. V usage is TRBV2 and J usage is TRBJ2-3, with 9 bases aligning to TRBD1. With 4 bases clipped from V and 6 bases from J, the junction kept 11 bases outside the gene matches. CDR1 is SNHLY and CDR2 is FYNNEI in the germline V gene. This CDR3 comprises 16 residues.

By share, this clonotype counts as medium-sized. This sequence joins TRBV6-1 and TRBJ1-2; maybe TRBD1 (5 bases). Looked up from germline, CDR1 is MNHNS and CDR2 is SASEGT. This CDR3 region has 12 residues. Trimming pared 10 bases from V and 1 base from J, leaving 10 bases between. This CDR3 is CATRQINYGYTF. Written as DNA, the CDR3 is TGTGCCACAAGACAGATTAACTATGGCTACACCTTC.

This rearrangement joins TRBV27 to TRBJ2-1, with 11 bases fitting TRBD2. Germline V gene lookup returns CDR1 MNHEY and CDR2 SMNVEV (reference sequence). V dropped 5 bases and J dropped 9; count of bases not matched to a gene: 9. The CDR3 runs to 15 residues. CDR3 loop: CASSPSTSGEIEQFF. Written as DNA, the CDR3 is TGTGCCAGCAGTCCCTCGACTAGCGGGGAGATTGAGCAGTTCTTC.

This sequence joins TRBV7-9 and TRBJ1-4; weak D call: TRBD1 (6 bases). The germline V and J ends were trimmed by 1 base and 3 bases, with 12 bases remaining between them. The CDR3 loop spans 16 amino acids. Per germline, CDR1 SEHNR and CDR2 FQNEAQ (reference sequence). The DNA of the CDR3 is TGTGCCAGCAGCTTAGTGGGGGCCACGGCTAATGAAAAACTGTTTTTT. This gives the protein CASSLVGATANEKLFF.

This clonotype is medium-sized. V is TRBV7-8 and J is TRBJ2-1, with 10 bases fitting TRBD1. Germline assignment: CDR1 SGHVS and CDR2 FQNEAQ. J was trimmed by 9 bases and V by 5 bases; bases with no gene match: 4. The CDR3 sequence is 13 residues long. The CDR3, as DNA: TGTGCCAGCAGCGCCGGGACAGGGGTTGAGCAGTTCTTC. It translates to CASSAGTGVEQFF.

The DNA for the CDR3 is TGTGCCAGCAGCCAAGGAGATCGTGGGGGCACCGGGGAGCTGTTTTTT. This sequence encodes CASSQGDRGGTGELFF. The chain uses TRBV4-2 and TRBJ2-2; the D gene could be TRBD1 or TRBD2 (5 bases each). In germline, CDR1 is LGHNA, CDR2 YNFKEQ. The CDR3 sequence is 16 residues long. V shed 1 base and J shed 4 bases, with 13 bases lying between them.

The chain carries TRBV15 and TRBJ1-4; possibly TRBD1 for D (5 bases). The CDR3 contains 16 residues. Between the trimmed V and J ends, which lost 0 bases and 4 bases, there was a span of 12 bases. Germline V gene sequence: CDR1 LNHNV, CDR2 YYDKDF (reference sequence). CDR3 in DNA: TGTGCCACCAGCAGAGATCAGGGCACCTTTAATGAAAAACTGTTTTTT. It is translated as CATSRDQGTFNEKLFF. The full variable domain, completed using reference TRBV15 and TRBJ1-4, is DAMVIQNPRYQVTQFGKPVTLSCSQTLNHNVMYWYQQKSSQAPKLLFHYYDKDFNNEADTPDNFQSRRPNTSFCFLDIRSPGLGDTAMYLCATSRDQGTFNEKLFFGSGTQLSVL.

In this sample, this clonotype turned up many times. This sequence joins TRBV20-1 and TRBJ2-5; D remains unclear. The CDR3 runs to 17 residues. V lost 5 bases, J lost 2 bases, and 24 bases lay in between. The V gene's germline CDR1 is DFQATT and CDR2 SNEGSKA (reference sequence). CDR3 DNA sequence: TGCAGTGCTCGATCTGGACGGCCGCCTGAGCTACAAGAGACCCAGTACTTC. This codes for CSARSGRPPELQETQYF.

This clonotype is labeled large. The J gene is TRBJ1-2, the V gene TRBV7-2; TRBD1 agrees at 8 bases. This CDR3 region has 14 residues. Germline CDR1 is SGHTA and CDR2 is FQGNSA. The V gene end was trimmed by 1 base and the J gene end by 2 bases; junction bases not matched to a gene: 0. The CDR3 region has the DNA TGTGCCAGCAGCTTAGGGACAGGGAACTATGGCTACACCTTC. Translating it yields CASSLGTGNYGYTF.

The rearrangement links TRBV28 to TRBJ1-6, with D unclear. The germline CDR1 and CDR2 sequences are MDHEN and SYDVKM. Trimming removed 6 bases from V and 3 bases from J, with 6 bases in between. The CDR3 has 13 amino acids. CDR3 sequence reads: CASRGNYNSPLHF. The CDR3 region has the DNA TGTGCCAGCAGAGGAAACTATAATTCACCCCTCCACTTT. The whole variable domain, remainder taken from reference TRBV28 and TRBJ1-6, is DVKVTQSSRYLVKRTGEKVFLECVQDMDHENMFWYRQDPGLGLRLIYFSYDVKMKEKGDIPEGYSVSREKKERFSLILESASTNQTSMYLCASRGNYNSPLHFGNGTRLTVT.

V is TRBV29-1 and J is TRBJ1-4; D possibly corresponds to TRBD1 (5 bases). The CDR3 is 12 amino acids. The V end lost 4 bases, the J end lost 5 bases, and 8 bases lay between the germline ends. Germline CDR1 SQVTM, CDR2 ANQGSEA. CDR3 in DNA: TGCAGCGTTGTCGAGGGGAATGAAAAACTGTTTTTT. It specifies CSVVEGNEKLFF.

This chain connects TRBV7-6 to TRBJ2-1, with 8 bases lining up with TRBD1. In germline, CDR1 is SGHVS, CDR2 FNYEAQ. The CDR3 covers 14 residues. The V segment lost 5 bases and the J segment 4 bases; nucleotides outside the gene matches: 4. In nucleotides, the CDR3 is TGTGCCAGCAGCCCCGGACAGGGTTACAATGAGCAGTTCTTC. As protein: CASSPGQGYNEQFF.

This clonotype was picked up a small number of times. Because it lacks the conserved phenylalanine or tryptophan at the end, this CDR3 is likely a read error. It is unclear where the CDR3 begins or ends on the DNA, so no DNA is shown, and the CDR3 is as TCRdb lists it. The rearrangement joins TRBV7-9 to TRBJ1-6; whether TRBD1, the table's D call, matches the DNA was not checked. The CDR3 comprises 12 residues, both ends counted. The germline V gene has CDR1 SEHNR and CDR2 FQNEAQ (reference sequence). CDR3 protein: CASRPGNSPPHL.

A few counts support this clonotype. This may be a read error: a much more frequent sequence differs by one nucleotide. The chain links TRBV5-1 to TRBJ1-1, with 7 bases matching TRBD1. Germline V CDR1 and CDR2: SGHRS, YFSETQ. CDR3 length equals 15 residues. V was clipped by 0 bases and J by 3 bases; unmatched bases: 5. CDR3 loop: CASSLDQGGDTEAFF. The CDR3 region has the DNA TGCGCCAGCAGCTTGGACCAGGGGGGGGACACTGAAGCTTTCTTT.

V gene TRBV2 combines with J gene TRBJ2-4, with 10 bases fitting TRBD1. Germline CDR1 reads SNHLY; CDR2 reads FYNNEI. CDR3 size: 13 residues. V shed 4 bases and J 9 bases; nucleotides not matched to a gene: 3. The CDR3 protein is CASSGQGAGIQYF. CDR3 DNA sequence: TGTGCCAGCAGTGGACAGGGGGCGGGCATTCAGTACTTC.

This clonotype was seen once. This chain links TRBV12-3 or TRBV12-4 with TRBJ1-2; 7 nucleotides agree with TRBD1. V dropped 5 bases and J dropped 3; count of bases not matched to a gene: 9. The CDR3 runs 15 residues. The CDR3 sequence is CASSPGTVAHYGYTF. CDR3 coding DNA: TGTGCCAGCAGTCCAGGGACAGTCGCTCACTATGGCTACACCTTC.

In its sample, this clonotype was seen many times. This rearrangement joins TRBV18 to TRBJ2-2; TRBD2 is a possible D gene (7 bases). Trimming took off 0 bases at V and 3 bases at J, with 11 bases between the two ends. Per germline, CDR1 KGHSH and CDR2 LQKENI. The CDR3 covers 16 residues. The CDR3 sequence: CASSPPRGQDTGELFF. The CDR3 region has the DNA TGTGCCAGCTCACCACCGCGGGGGCAGGACACCGGGGAGCTGTTTTTT.

This clonotype was seen ten or more times. This chain links TRBV12-3 or TRBV12-4 with TRBJ1-1, with D possibly TRBD1 on 5 matching bases. The CDR3 totals 14 residues. Trimming stripped 5 bases from V and 4 bases from J, with 14 bases between. The CDR3 sequence: CASSGGGPVTEAFF. The CDR3 nucleotides read TGTGCCAGCAGTGGGGGGGGTCCGGTCACTGAAGCTTTCTTT.

This clonotype has at least ten counts. This chain joins TRBV6-2 or TRBV6-3 and TRBJ1-1; 8 bases are shared with TRBD1. Germline V gene data show CDR1 as MNHEY and CDR2 as SVGEGT. The CDR3 is 15 amino acids. The ends lost 2 bases at V and 2 bases at J; junction bases unmatched: 4. The CDR3 region is CASSYTGQGNTEAFF. CDR3 bases: TGTGCCAGCAGTTACACCGGACAGGGAAACACTGAAGCTTTCTTT.